This T cell receptor beta chain comes out of a study of T-cell memory formation after mild COVID-19. Each CDR3 protein gets one entry after TCRdb re-called the 5' RACE reads with MiXCR. The table has 350,000 or so distinct CDR3 sequences, 20% to 25% seen once; the top ten hold around 23%. The sequenced material came from PBMCs or a T cell subset sorted from them (not recorded which). The receptor's source is a man younger than 35 who had mild COVID-19 (a few samples of this study predate the infection). Cell type and time point are not known.

The CDR3 sequence is CASSLSGLPGAGELFF. CDR3 bases: TGTGCCAGCAGCTTGAGTGGCCTCCCGGGCGCCGGGGAGCTGTTTTTT. The chain employs TRBV5-6 and TRBJ2-2, with no clear D. The V gene lost 1 base and the J gene lost 6 bases, with 16 bases spanning the gap. The germline V gene has CDR1 SGHDT and CDR2 YYEEEE. The CDR3 contains 16 residues.